Detailed here is one T cell receptor (beta chain). Its antigen is unknown. The data belong to a study of T cell repertoires in cytomegalovirus infection. Study-level information: The authors relied on CMV epitopes, both recently identified HLA-C-restricted and well-studied HLA-B-restricted.

The germline gives CDR1 MGHRA, CDR2 YSYEKL. The CDR3 is made up of 15 amino acids. Trimming shortened V by 4 bases and J by 2 bases, and 13 bases separated the two germline ends. TCRdb analysed the reads with MiXCR anew, one entry per CDR3 protein. The table lists some 500,000 distinct CDR3 sequences, just under 40% of them singletons, with 48% in the top ten. This TCR was recovered from a human donor in good health (CMV status not recorded). Some clones in this sample may be carry-over from other donors' samples. The sample here was cultured PBMCs, taken from culture after CMV antigen stimulation. The chain has TRBV4-1 and TRBJ2-3, with D possibly matching TRBD1 (6 bases). The DNA of the CDR3 is TGCGCCAGCAGCCGCCGGGACACATACACAGATACGCAGTATTTT. Its protein is CASSRRDTYTDTQYF.